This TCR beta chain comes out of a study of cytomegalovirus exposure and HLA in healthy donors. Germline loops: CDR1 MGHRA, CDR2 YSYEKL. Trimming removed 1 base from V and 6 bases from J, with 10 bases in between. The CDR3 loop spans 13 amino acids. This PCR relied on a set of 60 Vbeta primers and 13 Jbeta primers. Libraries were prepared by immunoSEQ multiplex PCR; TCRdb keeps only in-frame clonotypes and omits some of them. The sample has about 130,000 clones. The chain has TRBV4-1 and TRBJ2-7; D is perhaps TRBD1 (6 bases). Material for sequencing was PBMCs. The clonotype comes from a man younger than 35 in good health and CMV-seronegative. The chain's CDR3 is CASSQVKGVEQYF. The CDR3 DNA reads TGCGCCAGCAGCCAAGTTAAGGGGGTCGAGCAGTACTTC.